This passage covers 30 T cell receptor beta chains from one sample sequenced in a study of blood T cell repertoires in COVID-19. The table came from immunoSEQ multiplex PCR; TCRdb's copy has only in-frame clones and leaves some out. This repertoire shows roughly 230,000 clones, roughly 86% found once; its top ten account for about 0.65%. Sequenced: peripheral blood. The source is a human donor in a cohort sampled during active COVID-19.

The genes are TRBV4-1 and TRBJ2-5; TRBD1 matches at 7 bases. After removal of 4 bases from V and 1 base from J, the junction contained 6 bases not matched to a gene. This CDR3 is built from 15 residues. Germline CDR1 MGHRA, CDR2 YSYEKL. CDR3 in amino acids: CASSRGQRVQETQYF. The CDR3 DNA reads as TGCGCCAGCAGCCGGGGACAGAGGGTCCAAGAGACCCAGTACTTC.

This clone was counted only a few times. The V and J genes are TRBV12-3 or TRBV12-4 and TRBJ1-5, with no clear D. V shed 11 bases and J shed 7 bases, with 15 bases lying between them. CDR3 length: 12 amino acids. The CDR3 loop is CAVGREGQPQHF. As DNA, the CDR3 is TGTGCCGTTGGGAGGGAAGGGCAGCCCCAGCATTTT.

The chain links TRBV27 to TRBJ1-5, with TRBD1 identical over 8 bases. Germline CDR1 is MNHEY and CDR2 is SMNVEV (reference sequence). The ends lost 6 bases at V and 2 bases at J; junction bases unmatched: 3. The CDR3 is 14 residues long. DNA of the CDR3: TGTGCCAGCAGGGCGACAGGGGGCAATCAGCCCCAGCATTTT. Amino acids: CASRATGGNQPQHF.

This sequence joins TRBV29-1 and TRBJ1-2, with D possibly matching TRBD1 (5 bases). CDR1 is SQVTM, CDR2 ANQGSEA, per germline. This CDR3 is 16 amino acids long. Trimming took off 7 bases at V and 3 bases at J, with 24 bases between the two ends. The CDR3, as DNA: TGCAGCGCCGAGATGGAAGGTGTTCTAGGGGACTATGGCTACACCTTC. It codes for CSAEMEGVLGDYGYTF. Together with reference TRBV29-1 and TRBJ1-2, the CDR3 gives the full variable domain: SAVISQKPSRDICQRGTSLTIQCQVDSQVTMMFWYRQQPGQSLTLIATANQGSEATYESGFVIDKFPISRPNLTFSTLTVSNMSPEDSSIYLCSAEMEGVLGDYGYTFGSGTRLTVV.

The rearrangement uses TRBV29-1 and TRBJ2-2; 15 nucleotides align to TRBD2. Germline V gives CDR1 SQVTM, CDR2 ANQGSEA. V lost 7 bases, J lost 7 bases, and 10 bases stayed unmatched. The CDR3 totals 16 residues. Written as DNA, the CDR3 is TGCAGCGGCTCCGGACTAGCGGGAGGGCCTGGCGGGGAGCTGTTTTTT. Its protein product is CSGSGLAGGPGGELFF.

Regarding this clone: This is likely a read error, given that the CDR3 carries no conserved phenylalanine or tryptophan at its end. The DNA is left out, because the CDR3 cannot be placed on it with certainty; the CDR3 is given as TCRdb lists it. CDR3 residues: CASSSPGTGFA. The chain has TRBV7-2 and TRBJ2-7; the D call of TRBD1 is as the table states it, not checked on the DNA. Germline values: CDR1 SGHTA, CDR2 FQGNSA. The CDR3 sequence runs 11 residues, both termini included.

The chain joins TRBV4-3 to TRBJ1-3; TRBD1 matches at 10 bases. CDR1 and CDR2 from the germline V gene are LGHNA and YSLEER. V shed 0 bases and J 2 bases; nucleotides not matched to a gene: 10. The CDR3 sequence is 19 residues long. The CDR3: CASSQDRPGQGNPGNTIYF. CDR3 nucleotides: TGCGCCAGCAGCCAAGATCGACCGGGACAGGGGAATCCTGGAAACACCATATATTTT.

The count of this clone is one. This chain joins TRBV12-3 or TRBV12-4 and TRBJ1-2; possibly TRBD1 for D (6 bases). CDR3 length equals 13 residues. With 7 bases removed from V and 2 bases from J, the gap between germline ends came to 11 bases. The CDR3 nucleotides read TGTGCCAGCACTCCCGGGACAAACTATGGCTACACCTTC. It translates to CASTPGTNYGYTF.

The chain employs TRBV27 and TRBJ2-7, with 13 bases fitting TRBD2. From germline, CDR1 is MNHEY and CDR2 SMNVEV (reference sequence). CDR3 length equals 21 residues. The V segment lost 6 bases and the J segment 4 bases; nucleotides outside the gene matches: 24. CDR3 amino acids: CASSLITPTSGRAQFTYEQYF. The CDR3 DNA reads TGTGCCAGCAGCCTTATCACCCCAACTAGCGGGAGGGCCCAATTTACATACGAGCAGTACTTC.

The CDR3 sequence: CASSYIQGPVEAFF. The CDR3 DNA sequence: TGTGCCAGCAGTTATATACAGGGGCCCGTTGAAGCTTTCTTT. The chain has TRBV6-6 and TRBJ1-1, with 7 nucleotides matching TRBD1. CDR3 length: 14 amino acids. Germline V lookup: CDR1 MNHNY, CDR2 SVGAGI (reference sequence). V trimming: 3 bases; J trimming: 7 bases; junction bases outside the gene matches: 8.

The chain employs TRBV5-1 and TRBJ1-2; D gene unclear. With 0 bases removed from V and 5 bases from J, the gap between germline ends came to 11 bases. Looked up from germline, CDR1 is SGHRS and CDR2 is YFSETQ. The CDR3 is made up of 14 amino acids. The CDR3 DNA reads as TGCGCCAGCAGCTTGGAAGAGGGTTGGTATGGCTACACCTTC. Protein sequence: CASSLEEGWYGYTF.

CDR3 sequence reads: CASRGTASNQPQHF. Written as DNA, the CDR3 is TGTGCCAGCAGGGGGACTGCCAGCAATCAGCCCCAGCATTTT. This rearrangement joins TRBV2 to TRBJ1-5, with D tentatively TRBD1 (5 bases). This CDR3 contains 14 residues. V gave up 6 bases and J gave up 1 base, with 10 bases separating them. Germline CDR1 reads SNHLY; CDR2 reads FYNNEI.

V and J are TRBV19 and TRBJ2-7, with 8 bases identical to TRBD2. Trimming removed 10 bases from V and 2 bases from J; junction bases left unmatched: 13. Germline-derived CDR1 and CDR2 are LNHDA and SQIVND (reference sequence). The CDR3 has 15 residues. The CDR3, as DNA: TGTGCCACCCGGATTATTAGCGGGGCAGCCTACGAGCAGTACTTC. Translated: CATRIISGAAYEQYF.

This sequence joins TRBV4-1 and TRBJ1-1, with 8 bases aligning to TRBD1. Trimming took 1 base from V and 2 from J; bases not matched to a gene: 12. Germline CDR1 MGHRA, CDR2 YSYEKL. This CDR3 comprises 18 residues. CDR3 residues: CASSQGGQGANINTEAFF. In nucleotides, the CDR3 is TGCGCCAGCAGCCAAGGTGGTCAGGGGGCTAACATCAACACTGAAGCTTTCTTT.

The J gene is TRBJ1-2, the V gene TRBV4-1; D is unclear. Trimming removed 0 bases at V and 3 bases at J, with 8 bases between. Germline CDR1 is MGHRA and CDR2 is YSYEKL. The CDR3 sequence is 14 residues long. CDR3 nucleotides: TGCGCCAGCAGCCAAGATCTAGAGGACTATGGCTACACCTTC. Protein sequence: CASSQDLEDYGYTF.

This clone was recorded a few times. The rearrangement joins TRBV28 to TRBJ2-1; D ambiguous. The CDR3 is 16 amino acids. V dropped 1 base and J dropped 1 base, with 11 bases sitting between them. Germline V gene sequence: CDR1 MDHEN, CDR2 SYDVKM. The CDR3: CASSLFVRVSYNEQFF. The DNA of the CDR3 is TGTGCCAGCAGTTTATTCGTCCGCGTTTCCTACAATGAGCAGTTCTTC. The full variable domain, its missing parts supplied by reference TRBV28 and TRBJ2-1, is DVKVTQSSRYLVKRTGEKVFLECVQDMDHENMFWYRQDPGLGLRLIYFSYDVKMKEKGDIPEGYSVSREKKERFSLILESASTNQTSMYLCASSLFVRVSYNEQFFGPGTRLTVL.

This clone was detected only once. The rearrangement uses TRBV6-5 and TRBJ1-1; perhaps TRBD1 as D (6 bases). Germline values: CDR1 MNHEY, CDR2 SVGAGI. The CDR3 has 11 amino acids. V was cut by 6 bases and J by 11 bases, with 13 bases left in between. As DNA, the CDR3 is TGTGCCAGCAGGACGGAGGGGGGGGCTTTCTTT. This codes for CASRTEGGAFF.

The chain combines TRBV10-3 with TRBJ1-2; D not certain. Trimming left V 5 bases short and J 7 bases short, with 17 bases between. The CDR3 extends over 14 amino acids. Germline lookup yields CDR1 ENHRY and CDR2 SYGVKD. The CDR3 DNA reads TGTGCCATCAGTTCTTTAATTATGGGAGGTGGCTACACCTTC. Protein product: CAISSLIMGGGYTF.

The J gene is TRBJ2-1, the V gene TRBV4-1, with 11 positions matching TRBD2. Germline V CDR1 and CDR2: MGHRA, YSYEKL. V trimming: 3 bases; J trimming: 6 bases; junction bases outside the gene matches: 7. The CDR3 length is 16 residues. The CDR3 region is CASSHYLAGGFNEQFF. The CDR3 region has the DNA TGCGCCAGCAGCCATTATCTAGCGGGGGGATTCAATGAGCAGTTCTTC.

This chain joins TRBV19 and TRBJ1-5, with TRBD1 identical over 8 bases. Losses at the gene ends were 7 bases for V and 9 bases for J; bases not matched to a gene: 11. Germline V gives CDR1 LNHDA, CDR2 SQIVND (reference sequence). This CDR3 has 14 residues. In DNA form, the CDR3 reads TGTGCCAGTAAGAATCAGGGGGCTGCGGGGCCCCAGCATTTT. Its translation is CASKNQGAAGPQHF.

The rearrangement joins TRBV10-3 to TRBJ2-3, with D possibly matching TRBD2 (6 bases). V shed 0 bases and J shed 3 bases, with 13 bases lying between them. The CDR3 extends over 16 amino acids. Germline CDR1 and CDR2: ENHRY and SYGVKD. The CDR3 DNA is TGTGCCATCAGTGAGTCAGGGGCAGGGAGGACAGATACGCAGTATTTT. Encoded protein: CAISESGAGRTDTQYF.

This clone has just a few counts. The rearrangement links TRBV5-5 to TRBJ2-6; a possible D gene is TRBD2 (6 bases). This CDR3 is 18 amino acids long. Trimming pared 2 bases from V and 1 base from J, leaving 16 bases between. Germline CDR1 and CDR2: SGHKS and YYEKEE (reference sequence). The CDR3, as DNA: TGTGCCAGCAGCTTCGGGACTTCCCTCCCTTCTGGGGCCAACGTCCTGACTTTC. Protein product: CASSFGTSLPSGANVLTF.

This rearrangement joins TRBV9 to TRBJ2-1; D unclear. Germline loops: CDR1 SGDLS, CDR2 YYNGEE. This CDR3 has 14 residues. The germline V and J ends were trimmed by 0 bases and 5 bases, with 9 bases remaining between them. The CDR3 loop is CASSVDGRNNEQFF. In DNA form, the CDR3 reads TGTGCCAGCAGCGTAGATGGTAGAAACAATGAGCAGTTCTTC.

The rearrangement joins TRBV30 to TRBJ1-1; 9 nucleotides line up with TRBD1. The CDR3 contains 14 residues. Germline-derived CDR1 and CDR2 are GTSNPN and SVGIG (reference sequence). With V trimmed by 2 bases and J by 3 bases, 4 bases remained unmatched. CDR3 amino acids: CAWSPGQGDTEAFF. The CDR3 nucleotides read TGTGCCTGGAGTCCGGGACAGGGCGACACTGAAGCTTTCTTT.

This chain uses TRBV4-3 with TRBJ1-6; no definite D call. V lost 0 bases to trimming and J lost 8 bases, with 14 bases between them. The CDR3 has 16 residues. From germline, CDR1 is LGHNA and CDR2 YSLEER. For the CDR3, the DNA is TGCGCCAGCAGCCAAGATACGAGGCCCAAGTATTCACCCCTCCACTTT. It encodes CASSQDTRPKYSPLHF.

V gene TRBV11-2 combines with J gene TRBJ2-7, with TRBD1 matching over 9 bases. This CDR3 region has 14 residues. Germline assignment: CDR1 SGHAT and CDR2 FQNNGV. J gave up 4 bases and V 5 bases, and 6 bases lay outside the gene matches. The CDR3 reads CASSPGTGIYEQYF. For the CDR3, the DNA is TGTGCCAGCAGCCCCGGGACAGGGATTTACGAGCAGTACTTC.

The CDR3 sequence: CASSYRQGNYGYTF. DNA of the CDR3: TGTGCCAGCAGTTACAGACAGGGGAACTATGGCTACACCTTC. The V call is TRBV6-5, the J call TRBJ1-2; 8 bases agree with TRBD1. Trimming at V came to 2 bases and at J to 2 bases, leaving 1 base not matched to a gene. Germline CDR1 reads MNHEY; CDR2 reads SVGAGI. The CDR3 is 14 amino acids.

This sequence joins TRBV6-5 and TRBJ1-2, with 7 bases matching TRBD1. The CDR3 consists of 12 residues. Germline CDR1 is MNHEY and CDR2 is SVGAGI. With V trimmed by 6 bases and J by 4 bases, 2 bases remained unmatched. Written as DNA, the CDR3 is TGTGCCAGCAGGGGACAGTCCTATGGCTACACCTTC. It encodes CASRGQSYGYTF.

The chain recombines TRBV6-1 with TRBJ2-3, with 12 bases matching TRBD2. Germline loops: CDR1 MNHNS, CDR2 SASEGT. The CDR3 has 17 amino acids. The V gene end was trimmed by 1 base and the J gene end by 0 bases; junction bases not matched to a gene: 2. The CDR3 loop is CASSEGTSGKSTDTQYF. In DNA form, the CDR3 reads TGTGCCAGCAGTGAAGGGACTAGCGGGAAAAGCACAGATACGCAGTATTTT.

The chain links TRBV25-1 to TRBJ1-2, with no clear D. The CDR3 spans 14 residues. Germline CDR1 MGHDK, CDR2 SYGVNS. Deletions cut 1 base from V and 2 bases from J, with 8 bases between. The CDR3 here is CASSEFGKNYGYTF. CDR3 bases: TGTGCCAGCAGTGAATTTGGCAAGAACTATGGCTACACCTTC.